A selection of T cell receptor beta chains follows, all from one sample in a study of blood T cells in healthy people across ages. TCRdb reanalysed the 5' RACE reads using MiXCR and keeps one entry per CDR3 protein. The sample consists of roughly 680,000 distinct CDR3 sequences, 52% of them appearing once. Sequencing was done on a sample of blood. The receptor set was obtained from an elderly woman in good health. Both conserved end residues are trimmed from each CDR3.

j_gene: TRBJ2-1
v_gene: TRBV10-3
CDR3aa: AISDPGQGSTDNEQF

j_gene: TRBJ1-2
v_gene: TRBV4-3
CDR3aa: ASSQDLELAGPFYGYT

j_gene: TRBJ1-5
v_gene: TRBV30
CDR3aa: AWSGTGGNQPQH

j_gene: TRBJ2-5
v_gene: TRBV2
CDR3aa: ASSALRGPETQY

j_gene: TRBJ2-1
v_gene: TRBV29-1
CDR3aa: SVGGLAGGQGINEQF

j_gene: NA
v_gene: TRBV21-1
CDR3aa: ACSKYGHEQY

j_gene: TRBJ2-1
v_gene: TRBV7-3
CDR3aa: ASSSAGTGLYNEQF

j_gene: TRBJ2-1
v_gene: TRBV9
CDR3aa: ASSDPGLAGMNEQF

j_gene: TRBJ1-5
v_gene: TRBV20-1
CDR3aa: SVPGQVLNQPQH

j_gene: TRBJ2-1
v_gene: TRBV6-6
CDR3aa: ASSYHRGQGGNEQF

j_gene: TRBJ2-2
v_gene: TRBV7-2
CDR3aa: ASLNGGASTGELF

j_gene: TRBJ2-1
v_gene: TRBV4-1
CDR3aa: ASSQPLVGRHNEQF

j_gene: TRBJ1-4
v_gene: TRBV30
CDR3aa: ALAKTLSLQSTNEKLF

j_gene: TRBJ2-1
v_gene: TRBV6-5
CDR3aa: ASSLSFRSEVQF

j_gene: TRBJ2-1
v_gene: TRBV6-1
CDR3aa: ASSKTSMDNEQF

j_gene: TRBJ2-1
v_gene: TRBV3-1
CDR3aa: ASSLRTTSGGLDEQF

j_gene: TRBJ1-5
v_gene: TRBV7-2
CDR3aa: ASSLVGAATLQPQH

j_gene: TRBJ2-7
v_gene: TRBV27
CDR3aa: ASSPNGQGEQY

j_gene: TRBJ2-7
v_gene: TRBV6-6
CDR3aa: ASRDSNYEQY

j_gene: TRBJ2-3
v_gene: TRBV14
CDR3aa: ASSQETSLDTQY

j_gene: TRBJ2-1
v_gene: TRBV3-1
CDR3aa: ASSQDPPAGVRNEQF

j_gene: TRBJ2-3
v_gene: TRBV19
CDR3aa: ASSMPRGASGRKDTQY

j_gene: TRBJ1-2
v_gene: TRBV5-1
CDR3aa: TSSLDGGTQRYGYT

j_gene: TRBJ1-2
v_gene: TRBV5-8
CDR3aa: ASSRPTGSYGYT

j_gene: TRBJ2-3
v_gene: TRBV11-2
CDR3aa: ASSLFSGGFGTQY

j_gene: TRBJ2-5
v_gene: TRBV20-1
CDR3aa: SEKGNFQETQY

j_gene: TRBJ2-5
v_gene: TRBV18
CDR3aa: ASSPAGEQETQY

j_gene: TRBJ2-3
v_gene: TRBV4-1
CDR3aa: ASSSLWPAGIDTQY

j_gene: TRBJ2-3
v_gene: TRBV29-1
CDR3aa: SVGPTGSSPDTQY

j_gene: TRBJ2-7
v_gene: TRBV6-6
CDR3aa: ASSLFAGISYEQY

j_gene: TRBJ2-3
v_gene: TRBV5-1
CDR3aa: ASSLVGGQTDTQY

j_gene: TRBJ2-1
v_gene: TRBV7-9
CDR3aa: ASSAETRGSNEQF

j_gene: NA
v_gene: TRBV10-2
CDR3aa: ASSSALGAKNIQY

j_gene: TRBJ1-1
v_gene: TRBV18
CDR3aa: VSSPLGAYQDTEAF

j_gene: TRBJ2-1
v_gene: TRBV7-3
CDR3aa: ASSALGSANEQF

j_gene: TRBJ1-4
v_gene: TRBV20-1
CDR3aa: SARGGDEKLF

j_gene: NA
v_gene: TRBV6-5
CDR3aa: ASKERGGFYEQY

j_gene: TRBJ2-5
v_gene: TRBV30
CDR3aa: AWRLYTYVQY

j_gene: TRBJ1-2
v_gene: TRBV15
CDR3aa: ATSRDDVYGYT

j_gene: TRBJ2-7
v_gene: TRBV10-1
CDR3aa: ASSESNGVQY

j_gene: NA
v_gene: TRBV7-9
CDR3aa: ASSLDTGDHSYEQY

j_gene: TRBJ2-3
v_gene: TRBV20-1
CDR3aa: SAPGTGGTDTQY

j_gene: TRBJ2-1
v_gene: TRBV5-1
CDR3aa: AGSVGGVEQF

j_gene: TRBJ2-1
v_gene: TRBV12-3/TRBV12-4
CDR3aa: ASRKDGYNEQF